This T cell receptor beta chain stems from a study of cytomegalovirus exposure and HLA in healthy donors. General study points: Later analysis associated a missense DCLRE1C variant with TCR beta V- and J-gene trimming. A later analysis linked fewer than 20,000 TCR beta sequences to HLA alleles at 0.05 false discovery rate. Generally TCR sequences proved uncommon, though certain public TCRs appeared in numerous donors.

For this clone: Its cognate antigen is unknown.

PCR primers comprised 60 Vbeta and 13 Jbeta primers. Generated by immunoSEQ multiplex PCR, the TCRdb table keeps only in-frame clones and is missing some. The table lists about 140,000 clones, approximately 78% of them singletons, with more than 3.5% in the top ten. Sequencing was carried out using PBMCs. The clonotype comes from a woman in her thirties or forties in good health and CMV-seropositive.

The CDR3 sequence: CASTLGDREAQYF. The CDR3 DNA reads as TGTGCCAGCACCCTGGGGGACAGGGAGGCCCAGTACTTC. The chain has TRBV28 and TRBJ2-5, with TRBD1 matching over 9 bases. The CDR3 length is 13 residues. The germline V gene encodes CDR1 MDHEN and CDR2 SYDVKM. With V trimmed by 7 bases and J by 9 bases, 9 bases remained unmatched.